The present T cell receptor beta chain was sequenced within a study of beta chain features in type 1 diabetes. Study results and caveats: The study found moderately but significantly shorter TCRB CDR3s in all four CD4+ subsets of Type 1 diabetes patients.

V lost 5 bases, J lost 9 bases, and 8 bases lay in between. The germline V gene has CDR1 PRHDT and CDR2 FYEKMQ (reference sequence). CDR3 length equals 11 residues. Since all of the isolated RNA was reverse transcribed, expressed TCRB transcripts were what got sequenced. Clones were sequenced by immunoSEQ multiplex PCR, and TCRdb holds only the in-frame ones, with some missing. The sample yields around 180,000 clones, about 8% seen once. This clone was counted a few times. Its antigen remains unidentified. The sequenced material came from central memory CD4+ T cells from blood. The receptor's source is a woman between 40 and 50 years old with type 1 diabetes. The gene calls are TRBV13 and TRBJ2-1, with D maybe TRBD1 (5 bases). CDR3: CASSAQGEQFF. The DNA of the CDR3 is TGTGCCAGCAGCGCGCAGGGTGAGCAGTTCTTC.